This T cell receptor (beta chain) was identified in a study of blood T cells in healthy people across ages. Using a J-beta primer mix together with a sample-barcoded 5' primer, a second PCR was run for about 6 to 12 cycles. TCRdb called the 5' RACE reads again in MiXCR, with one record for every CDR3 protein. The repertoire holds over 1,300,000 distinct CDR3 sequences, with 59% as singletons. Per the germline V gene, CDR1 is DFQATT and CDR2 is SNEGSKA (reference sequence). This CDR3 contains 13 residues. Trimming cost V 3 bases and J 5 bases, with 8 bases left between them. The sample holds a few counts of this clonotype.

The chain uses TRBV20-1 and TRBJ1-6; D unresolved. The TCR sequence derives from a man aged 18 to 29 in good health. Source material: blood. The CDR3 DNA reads TGCAGTGCTAGTGGCCCGAATAATTCACCCCTCCACTTT. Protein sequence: CSASGPNNSPLHF.